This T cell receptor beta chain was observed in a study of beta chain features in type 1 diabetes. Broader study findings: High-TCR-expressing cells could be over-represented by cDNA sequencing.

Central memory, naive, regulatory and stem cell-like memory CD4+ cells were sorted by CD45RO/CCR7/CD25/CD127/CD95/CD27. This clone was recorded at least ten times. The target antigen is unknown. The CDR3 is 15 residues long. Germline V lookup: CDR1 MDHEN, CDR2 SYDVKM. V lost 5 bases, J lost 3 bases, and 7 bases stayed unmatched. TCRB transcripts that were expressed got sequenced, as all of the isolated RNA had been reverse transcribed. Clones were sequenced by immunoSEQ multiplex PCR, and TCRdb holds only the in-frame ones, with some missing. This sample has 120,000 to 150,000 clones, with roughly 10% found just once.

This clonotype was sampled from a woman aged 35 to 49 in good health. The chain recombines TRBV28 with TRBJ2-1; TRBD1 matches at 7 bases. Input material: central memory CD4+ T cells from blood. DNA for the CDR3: TGTGCCAGCAGTCCGTCTGGGACAGACTACAATGAGCAGTTCTTC. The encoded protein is CASSPSGTDYNEQFF. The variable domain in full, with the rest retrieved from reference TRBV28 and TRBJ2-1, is DVKVTQSSRYLVKRTGEKVFLECVQDMDHENMFWYRQDPGLGLRLIYFSYDVKMKEKGDIPEGYSVSREKKERFSLILESASTNQTSMYLCASSPSGTDYNEQFFGPGTRLTVL.